These T cell receptor beta chains were read from a single sample in a study of beta chain features in type 1 diabetes. The data were produced by immunoSEQ multiplex PCR, yet TCRdb's version contains in-frame clones alone and is incomplete. The data hold approximately 330,000 clones, with approximately 11% observed a single time. The source material was naive CD4+ T cells from blood. The source of these receptors is a woman between 25 and 40 years old in good health. The CDR3 runs from the conserved cysteine through the conserved F or W. D genes are given only for firm matches. Clone size is not always given. Where it is, it says once, few, many or a class for expanded clones.

D	V	J	length	size	CDR3	DNA
TRBD1	TRBV19	TRBJ1-2	14	-	CASSGQITGYGYTF	TGTGCCAGTTCGGGACAGATAACGGGCTATGGCTACACCTTC
-	TRBV7-9	TRBJ1-5	17	few	CASSLGTFIGGNQPQHF	TGTGCCAGCAGCTTGGGGACTTTCATAGGAGGCAATCAGCCCCAGCATTTT
-	TRBV9	TRBJ2-1	13	-	CASSVDLVREQFF	TGTGCCAGCAGCGTAGATCTAGTACGTGAGCAGTTCTTC
-	TRBV29-1	TRBJ2-1	13	-	CSLQRTSYNEQFF	TGCAGCCTCCAGCGGACCTCCTACAATGAGCAGTTCTTC
TRBD1	TRBV4-3	TRBJ1-5	15	-	CASSPMTGKNQPQHF	TGCGCCAGCAGCCCTATGACAGGGAAGAATCAGCCCCAGCATTTT
TRBD1	TRBV6-6	TRBJ1-5	14	few	CASSWTGGFQPQHF	TGTGCCAGCAGTTGGACAGGGGGCTTTCAGCCCCAGCATTTT
-	TRBV7-3	TRBJ2-1	15	-	CASSPKRTSYNEQFF	TGTGCCAGCAGCCCGAAGCGGACCTCCTACAATGAGCAGTTCTTC
-	TRBV19	TRBJ2-1	12	few	CASSMSYNEQFF	TGTGCCAGTAGTATGTCTTACAATGAGCAGTTCTTC
TRBD2	TRBV5-4	TRBJ2-1	16	few	CASRREGRESYNEQFF	TGTGCCAGCAGGCGAGAGGGGCGGGAGTCCTACAATGAGCAGTTCTTC
TRBD2	TRBV29-1	TRBJ2-3	14	few	CSVEAGGSTDTQYF	TGCAGCGTTGAGGCGGGAGGGAGCACAGATACGCAGTATTTT
-	TRBV28	TRBJ2-3	12	few	CATNTRGDTQYF	TGTGCCACCAACACTAGGGGGGATACGCAGTATTTT
-	TRBV18	TRBJ2-3	16	few	CASSPFGGLRADTQYF	TGTGCCAGCTCACCATTCGGGGGGCTACGCGCAGATACGCAGTATTTT
-	TRBV5-4	TRBJ2-3	15	few	CASSLGGVSTDTQYF	TGTGCCAGCAGCTTGGGGGGAGTTAGCACAGATACGCAGTATTTT
-	TRBV28	TRBJ1-1	14	-	CASSRLQGGTEAFF	TGTGCCAGCAGCAGACTCCAGGGTGGAACTGAAGCTTTCTTT
TRBD2	TRBV6-5	TRBJ2-1	16	few	CASSYAGGAPYNEQFF	TGTGCCAGCAGTTACGCGGGGGGGGCGCCGTACAATGAGCAGTTCTTC
-	TRBV15	TRBJ1-5	14	-	CATSTPYSNQPQHF	TGTGCCACCAGCACCCCGTATAGCAATCAGCCCCAGCATTTT
-	TRBV27	TRBJ2-1	15	few	CASSLILSSYNEQFF	TGTGCCAGCAGTTTAATTCTCAGCTCCTACAATGAGCAGTTCTTC
-	TRBV5-6	TRBJ2-1	15	-	CASSSQGGTGGEQFF	TGTGCCAGCAGCTCTCAGGGTGGTACCGGTGGTGAGCAGTTCTTC